This T cell receptor beta chain was sequenced in a study of control samples from healthy donors and cancer patients. Assay used: immunoSEQ multiplex PCR; TCRdb lists only in-frame clones, some missing. The sample records around 250,000 clones, over 70% being singletons. Germline CDR1 is DFQATT and CDR2 is SNEGSKA (reference sequence). Germline trimming cut 5 bases from V and 2 bases from J; bases unmatched to any gene: 4. CDR3 length: 13 residues. This clone was counted a few times. The specimen was PBMCs. The V and J genes are TRBV20-1 and TRBJ2-7; 9 bases line up with TRBD1. The origin of this receptor is a woman between 55 and 75 years old with lung cancer. CDR3 sequence (DNA): TGCAGTGCTGGTGGGACAGGGACCTACGAGCAGTACTTC. Translation gives CSAGGTGTYEQYF.